In this sample, the clone carrying this T cell receptor beta chain turned up a few times. This sample was taken from a study of T cell responses to AZD1222 COVID-19 vaccine. The assay was immunoSEQ multiplex PCR, and TCRdb's table has in-frame clones only and misses some. There are 100,000 to 150,000 clones in the sample; less than 95% occur only once, and about 4.4% lies in the top ten. The CDR3 spans 13 residues. Trimming took off 7 bases at V and 0 bases at J, with 4 bases between the two ends. Germline V CDR1 and CDR2: MNHEY, SMNVEV (reference sequence). This sequence joins TRBV27 and TRBJ2-6; no definite D call. The sample here was peripheral blood, taken on day 0 of MenACWY control vaccination. This clonotype was sampled from an adult in good health. The CDR3 nucleotides read TGTGCCAGCACCCCCTCTGGGGCCAACGTCCTGACTTTC. Translating it yields CASTPSGANVLTF.